Sequencing of this TCR beta chain was carried out in a study of metastatic and nonmetastatic thyroid tumors. About the study: Samples came from malignant and benign thyroid patients, and repertoires were compared across blood and tumor or nodule tissue.

TCRdb re-analyzed the PCR reads using MiXCR. The sample records 6,500 to 8,000 clones, almost 30% being singletons. Germline V gives CDR1 SEHNR, CDR2 FQNEAQ (reference sequence). Trimming took off 4 bases at V and 7 bases at J, with 13 bases between the two ends. The CDR3 spans 14 residues. Thyroid surgery took place with no prior treatment in any patient. This receptor was identified in a female donor with papillary thyroid cancer or a benign thyroid nodule (not recorded which). Some clones in this sample may be carry-over from other donors' samples. The chain joins TRBV7-9 to TRBJ2-2; D possibly corresponds to TRBD1 (6 bases). Sequenced: tumor tissue. The CDR3 spells CASSSGQISGELFF. In nucleotides, the CDR3 is TGTGCCAGCAGCTCAGGACAGATTAGCGGGGAGCTGTTTTTT.